These 9 T cell receptor beta chains share one sample of origin, sequenced in a study of T cells in localized non-small cell lung cancer. Profiling relied on immunoSEQ multiplex PCR, and the TCRdb table lists in-frame clones only, not all of them. Found here are under 25,000 clones, approximately 88% of them singletons; the top ten hold 22%. The sample consisted of peripheral blood, taken before any cancer treatment. The receptors originated from a man between 40 and 75 years old with stage I squamous cell lung carcinoma.

The CDR3 spells CASRGDRGFNSPLHF. The DNA for the CDR3 is TGTGCCAGCAGGGGGGACAGGGGGTTTAATTCACCCCTCCACTTT. The chain carries TRBV6-1 and TRBJ1-6; 11 bases align to TRBD1. The CDR3 spans 15 residues. Germline V gene sequence: CDR1 MNHNS, CDR2 SASEGT. Trimming at V came to 6 bases and at J to 6 bases, leaving 4 bases not matched to a gene.

The chain links TRBV2 to TRBJ2-7; D not certain. The germline CDR1 and CDR2 sequences are SNHLY and FYNNEI. V lost 1 base and J 3 bases, leaving 13 bases between the germline ends. This CDR3 has 15 amino acids. The CDR3: CASSEGQPRIYEQYF. CDR3 bases: TGTGCCAGCAGTGAAGGCCAGCCCCGGATCTACGAGCAGTACTTC.

The chain uses TRBV5-4 and TRBJ1-6, with 9 nucleotides matching TRBD1. The CDR3 has 15 residues. The germline V gene has CDR1 SGHNT and CDR2 YYREEE (reference sequence). J gave up 7 bases and V 0 bases, and 2 bases lay outside the gene matches. This CDR3 is CASSLEGQGNSPLHF. CDR3 DNA sequence: TGTGCCAGCAGCTTGGAAGGACAGGGGAATTCACCCCTCCACTTT.

The V call is TRBV5-1, the J call TRBJ1-3; D remains unclear. The CDR3 sequence is 13 residues long. V shed 4 bases and J shed 3 bases, with 8 bases lying between them. In germline, CDR1 is SGHRS, CDR2 YFSETQ. This CDR3 reads CASSIPGGNTIYF. The CDR3 bases are TGCGCCAGCAGCATTCCAGGTGGAAACACCATATATTTT.

This clone was picked up one time. The V and J genes are TRBV18 and TRBJ2-5, with D uncertain. The CDR3 contains 12 residues. The ends were cut back, 4 bases at V and 1 base at J, with 4 bases in the middle. The germline CDR1 and CDR2 sequences are KGHSH and LQKENI. In DNA, the CDR3 is TGTGCCAGCTCACAACTCCAAGAGACCCAGTACTTC. This encodes CASSQLQETQYF.

A single count supports this clone. This chain uses TRBV10-3 with TRBJ1-5; no clear D. This CDR3 has 14 amino acids. The germline V gene has CDR1 ENHRY and CDR2 SYGVKD. The V and J ends lost 2 bases and 0 bases respectively, with 5 bases between them. The CDR3 region has the DNA TGTGCCATCAGTGAGGAGAATAGCAATCAGCCCCAGCATTTT. Translating gives CAISEENSNQPQHF.

V and J are TRBV19 and TRBJ2-7; 9 bases align to TRBD2. The germline V gene has CDR1 LNHDA and CDR2 SQIVND (reference sequence). Unmatched junction bases numbered 11, after V lost 5 bases and J lost 6 bases. The CDR3 is 15 amino acids. CDR3 DNA: TGTGCCAGTAGTGCCTCGGGCGGGGGGGTCTTCGAGCAGTACTTC. Protein product: CASSASGGGVFEQYF.

This clone was recorded a few times. The chain employs TRBV30 and TRBJ1-2; 12 positions match TRBD1. From germline, CDR1 is GTSNPN and CDR2 SVGIG (reference sequence). The CDR3 is 18 amino acids. Trimming took 0 bases from V and 4 from J; bases not matched to a gene: 12. This CDR3 is CAWSVQGQGAGSLYGYTF. The CDR3 region has the DNA TGTGCCTGGAGTGTACAGGGACAGGGGGCAGGATCCCTCTATGGCTACACCTTC.

This chain joins TRBV25-1 and TRBJ1-4; 8 nucleotides align to TRBD1. V shed 6 bases and J 6 bases; nucleotides not matched to a gene: 9. Germline V gene lookup returns CDR1 MGHDK and CDR2 SYGVNS. This CDR3 is 15 amino acids long. The CDR3 sequence: CASSPLDRGDEKLFF. DNA of the CDR3: TGTGCCAGCAGCCCTCTTGACAGGGGAGATGAAAAACTGTTTTTT.